This T cell receptor (beta chain) was recorded in a study of graft-versus-host responses after intestinal transplantation (dated by TCRdb to about 2021). Study-level background: The transplants that recipients received were multivisceral, liver-intestinal, or isolated intestinal. All recipients received anti-thymocyte globulin induction followed by maintenance tacrolimus and steroids for roughly 3 years. To identify alloreactive clones, pre-transplant mixed lymphocyte reaction products were sequenced and then compared with unstimulated pre-transplant donor and recipient T cells. Donor T cell macrochimerism was defined as a peak of at least 4% donor T cells among recipient peripheral blood mononuclear cells. After intestinal transplantation, graft-versus-host and host-versus-graft alloreactive T cell clones were followed in the graft, circulation and bone marrow using bulk TCR-beta CDR3 sequencing. A cohort of about 25 intestinal transplant recipients, including one retransplant, was enrolled, and a few patients lacking pretransplant specimens were excluded. Samples from a few later patients were sequenced in-house on an Illumina MiSeq with MiXCR processing rather than by the commercial service.

Worth noting for this clone: Its antigen is still unknown. No base qualities exist here, and no much larger clone lies one base off it.

The meaning of the sample's time point label: cells obtained before transplantation from donor or recipient. CD3+CD4+ and CD3+CD8+ populations were FACS-sorted from unstimulated pre-transplant donor and recipient cells taken from spleen or lymph nodes. To prepare the library, the immunoSEQ multiplex PCR assay was applied. In most patients, genomic DNA was isolated using the Qiagen DNeasy Blood and Tissue Kit and sent frozen to Adaptive Biotechnologies for TCR sequencing. Adaptive Biotechnologies carried out high-throughput TCR-beta CDR3 sequencing of genomic DNA for most patients. For the original study's pipeline: Adaptive's ImmunoSEQ software supplied the TCR sequencing data for around 19 patients, while MiXCR and VDJtools were used to process a few other patients. To correct CD4 versus CD8 sorting errors, any sequence found in both subsets at a frequency ratio below 5:1 was removed. CDR3 nucleotide sequences shared between donor and recipient were removed because the origin of such sequences could not be assigned. To be classed as alloreactive, a clone needed at least 2-fold expansion over unstimulated cells and a minimum CFSE-low frequency of 0.002% (template counts) or 0.001% (read counts). Clones were considered mappable if detected in sequenced pre-transplant spleen, lymph node, or MLR CFSE-low populations of the donor or recipient. The cumulative frequency of alloreactive clones was calculated as a percentage of all sequences, weighted by copy number. TCRdb carries this immuneACCESS record with in-frame sequences only. Its versions omit some clonotypes, under half of them owing to an unresolved V gene in the studies checked, with the rest unexplained. V and J calls and clone size are as listed in that table; D and trimming were resolved from the DNA. The sample table contains tens of thousands of clones; only one count was recorded for around nine tenths of them. The ten largest clones take up roughly 0.31% of the sample.

Taken from cysteine to phenylalanine, the CDR3 has 14 residues. Of the read, only the CDR3 DNA is kept; its 42 bases are in frame from base 1. From the germline V gene, CDR1 is KGHSH and CDR2 is LQKENI. Trimming removed 2 bases from V and 3 bases from J, leaving 11 bases between the germline ends. The study at large found these results: GvH clones were detected in recipient bone marrow, and some of these GvH clones were observed earlier in ileal mucosa or blood, consistent with an intestinal mucosal origin. Early after transplant, peak levels of circulating GvH clones were associated with declines in HvG clones. The relatively low number and heterogeneity of intestinal transplant patients limited the conclusions. In the allografts of patients with donor T cell macrochimerism, GvH to HvG T cell clonal ratios were high.

Material: unstimulated CD4+ T cells sorted from spleen or lymph node cells, obtained before intestinal transplant. In this chain, TRBV18 is recombined with TRBJ2-7; the D gene remains uncertain. The TCR comes from a human donor who received an intestinal transplant. This receptor has the CDR3 CASSPGMYSYEQYF. The DNA sequence is given as TGTGCCAGCTCACCAGGGATGTACAGCTACGAGCAGTACTTC. With the rest looked up from the reference TRBV18 and TRBJ2-7 genes rather than sequenced, the full variable domain is NAGVMQNPRHLVRRRGQEARLRCSPMKGHSHVYWYRQLPEEGLKFMVYLQKENIIDESGMPKERFSAEFPKEGPSILRIQQVVRGDSAAYFCASSPGMYSYEQYFGPGTRLTVT.